These 20 T cell receptor beta chains came from one sample sequenced in a study of T cells in Graves' hyperthyroidism and ophthalmopathy. Amplification of TCR beta CDR3 regions used RNA as the template. The HTBI set primed first-round TCR CDR3 RT-PCR. MiXCR, applied by TCRdb to the multiplex PCR reads, yields one record per CDR3 protein. Among 500,000 to 750,000 distinct CDR3 sequences listed, more than 15% were seen once. The sequenced sample was blood. The receptors shown here come from a woman in her 30s with Graves' hyperthyroidism.

Points on this clonotype: The conserved final phenylalanine or tryptophan is absent from the CDR3, which likely points to a read error. This chain uses TRBV11-2 with TRBJ2-7, with 8 bases identical to TRBD2. The CDR3 totals 15 residues. Germline values: CDR1 SGHAT, CDR2 FQNNGV. With 4 bases clipped from V and 0 bases from J, the junction kept 5 bases outside the gene matches. The CDR3 sequence: CASSSQRGSSYEQYL. CDR3 sequence (DNA): TGTGCCAGCAGCTCCCAGCGGGGGTCCTCCTACGAGCAGTACCTC.

The chain employs TRBV2 and TRBJ2-7; D is uncertain. The CDR3 has 14 amino acids. Germline-derived CDR1 and CDR2 are SNHLY and FYNNEI. V lost 10 bases, J lost 5 bases, and 21 bases lay in between. The CDR3 loop is CATLRSDGSHEQYF. The CDR3 DNA sequence: TGTGCCACCTTAAGGTCCGACGGTTCCCACGAGCAGTACTTC.

Details on this clonotype: This may be a read error, as it is one base from a much larger clone. The chain has TRBV7-2 and TRBJ2-1, with D perhaps being TRBD1 or TRBD2 (5 bases each). V was clipped by 0 bases and J by 6 bases, with 18 bases between them. CDR1 is SGHTA and CDR2 is FQGNSA in the germline V gene. The CDR3 extends over 17 amino acids. Written as DNA, the CDR3 is TGTGCCAGCAGCTTAGCGGGCAGAACGGGGCTCTGCAATGAGCAGTTCTTC. Translation: CASSLAGRTGLCNEQFF.

The V gene is TRBV9, the J gene TRBJ2-1; D gene uncertain. Germline CDR1 SGDLS, CDR2 YYNGEE. Trimming removed 0 bases from V and 5 bases from J, with 18 bases in between. The CDR3 spans 17 residues. The CDR3 loop reads CASSVGFGHPYNNEQFF. The CDR3, as DNA: TGTGCCAGCAGCGTAGGTTTTGGTCACCCTTACAACAATGAGCAGTTCTTC.

The J gene is TRBJ2-2, the V gene TRBV19; 11 bases line up with TRBD2. In germline, CDR1 is LNHDA, CDR2 SQIVND (reference sequence). The J segment lost 9 bases and the V segment lost 4 bases, leaving 10 bases of the junction unmatched. CDR3 length: 16 amino acids. The CDR3 is CASSRNLAGGPRELFF. The CDR3 DNA reads as TGTGCCAGTAGTAGGAACTTAGCGGGAGGGCCTCGGGAGCTGTTTTTT.

Ten or more counts support this clonotype. V usage is TRBV6-1 and J usage is TRBJ2-3; 7 bases fit TRBD2. The junction had 2 bases not matched to a gene; V was cut back by 6 bases and J by 2 bases. Germline V gene lookup returns CDR1 MNHNS and CDR2 SASEGT. The CDR3 runs to 13 residues. The CDR3, as DNA: TGTGCCAGCAGGGCGGGAGACACAGATACGCAGTATTTT. Its translation: CASRAGDTDTQYF.

As regards this clonotype: With a much larger clone just one base away, this may be a read error. The rearrangement joins TRBV20-1 to TRBJ1-1; a weak D match, TRBD1 (6 bases). The germline gives CDR1 DFQATT, CDR2 SNEGSKA (reference sequence). CDR3 size: 13 residues. Between the trimmed V and J ends, which lost 6 bases and 3 bases, there was a span of 14 bases. The DNA for the CDR3 is TGCAGTGCGCCACAGGGACGAGACACTGAAGCTTTCTTT. Translating gives CSAPQGRDTEAFF.

The chain combines TRBV6-1 with TRBJ2-2, with D maybe TRBD1 (5 bases). Germline values: CDR1 MNHNS, CDR2 SASEGT. Trimming removed 7 bases from V and 6 bases from J, with 18 bases in between. The CDR3 runs to 15 residues. CDR3: CASKVTVGPPGELFF. CDR3 bases: TGTGCCAGCAAAGTAACCGTGGGGCCCCCCGGGGAGCTGTTTTTT.

CDR3 DNA sequence: TGTGCCAGTACCCCCCGGCGGACAGGGAGAGTATGGGACTCCTACAATGAGCAGTTCTTC. It codes for CASTPRRTGRVWDSYNEQFF. The chain recombines TRBV19 with TRBJ2-1, with TRBD1 identical over 8 bases. The CDR3 spans 20 residues. Per the germline V gene, CDR1 is LNHDA and CDR2 is SQIVND (reference sequence). Trimming took 7 bases from V and 0 from J; bases not matched to a gene: 20.

Details on this clonotype: A much larger clone differs by one base, so this may be a read error. The rearrangement uses TRBV18 and TRBJ2-7; a possible D gene is TRBD1 (6 bases). Germline-derived CDR1 and CDR2 are KGHSH and LQKENI. With 3 bases removed from V and 2 bases from J, the gap between germline ends came to 11 bases. This CDR3 has 14 amino acids. The CDR3 loop reads CASSPDRRPYEQYF. DNA for the CDR3: TGTGCCAGCTCACCCGACAGGCGTCCCTACGAGCAGTACTTC.

This clonotype was detected a few times. The rearrangement links TRBV4-1 to TRBJ2-7; D gene ambiguous. V was trimmed by 1 base and J by 2 bases, leaving 12 bases between them. In germline, CDR1 is MGHRA, CDR2 YSYEKL. This CDR3 comprises 15 residues. The CDR3 sequence: CASSQGRDGPYEQYF. The CDR3 DNA follows: TGCGCCAGCAGCCAAGGCCGAGACGGTCCCTACGAGCAGTACTTC.

This clonotype was detected a few times. The rearrangement uses TRBV5-6 and TRBJ2-5; 10 positions match TRBD1. The CDR3 has 15 amino acids. Per germline, CDR1 SGHDT and CDR2 YYEEEE. V lost 1 base to trimming and J lost 4 bases; unmatched junction nucleotides: 4. CDR3 bases: TGTGCCAGCAGCTTGCCTCGGGACAGGGGAGAGACCCAGTACTTC. It translates to CASSLPRDRGETQYF.

At least ten counts were recorded for this clonotype. This chain uses TRBV14 with TRBJ1-1; possibly TRBD1 for D (6 bases). CDR3 length: 13 residues. V was cut by 4 bases and J by 4 bases, with 10 bases left in between. The germline CDR1 and CDR2 sequences are SGHDN and FVKESK. The CDR3 is CASSRTGLTEAFF. CDR3 coding DNA: TGTGCCAGCAGCCGAACAGGGCTCACTGAAGCTTTCTTT. The whole variable domain, filled in from reference TRBV14 and TRBJ1-1, reads EAGVTQFPSHSVIEKGQTVTLRCDPISGHDNLYWYRRVMGKEIKFLLHFVKESKQDESGMPNNRFLAERTGGTYSTLKVQPAELEDSGVYFCASSRTGLTEAFFGQGTRLTVV.

This clonotype showed up many times. The rearrangement joins TRBV9 to TRBJ2-2, with TRBD2 identical over 7 bases. Germline CDR1 is SGDLS and CDR2 is YYNGEE. V was pared by 1 base and J by 4 bases, with 1 base of the junction left unmatched. The CDR3 consists of 14 residues. The CDR3 reads CASSVRLATGELFF. CDR3 coding DNA: TGTGCCAGCAGCGTACGACTAGCCACCGGGGAGCTGTTTTTT. Full variable domain (missing parts from reference TRBV9 and TRBJ2-2): DSGVTQTPKHLITATGQRVTLRCSPRSGDLSVYWYQQSLDQGLQFLIQYYNGEERAKGNILERFSAQQFPDLHSELNLSSLELGDSALYFCASSVRLATGELFFGEGSRLTVL.

This clonotype was seen more than once but under ten times. J is TRBJ2-5 and V is TRBV9; tentative D call: TRBD2 (6 bases). Germline CDR1 reads SGDLS; CDR2 reads YYNGEE. V was cut by 0 bases and J by 1 base, with 13 bases left in between. The CDR3 covers 16 residues. DNA for the CDR3: TGTGCCAGCAGCGTAGATCACCGGGGGTTCCAAGAGACCCAGTACTTC. It specifies CASSVDHRGFQETQYF.

This clonotype appeared a few times. V usage is TRBV20-1 and J usage is TRBJ1-1; 8 nucleotides line up with TRBD1. CDR3 length equals 14 residues. Germline CDR1 DFQATT, CDR2 SNEGSKA (reference sequence). Losses at the gene ends were 6 bases for V and 7 bases for J; bases not matched to a gene: 13. CDR3 DNA sequence: TGCAGTGCCCTAAAACCAGGGGGCCGTGGTGAAGCTTTCTTT. Protein product: CSALKPGGRGEAFF.

J is TRBJ2-2 and V is TRBV12-5; D perhaps matches TRBD2 (6 bases). The CDR3 spans 16 residues. Trimming cost V 7 bases and J 0 bases, with 15 bases left between them. Germline V gene lookup returns CDR1 LGHNT and CDR2 FRNRAP. The CDR3 DNA is TGTGCTAGTGAGCCGGGGGTGGGAGCGAACACCGGGGAGCTGTTTTTT. Its protein product is CASEPGVGANTGELFF.

This clonotype was seen at least ten times. This chain connects TRBV6-6 to TRBJ1-6; TRBD1 might be the D (5 bases). The V and J ends lost 2 bases and 7 bases respectively, with 9 bases between them. Germline-derived CDR1 and CDR2 are MNHNY and SVGAGI (reference sequence). The CDR3 totals 14 residues. The CDR3 DNA follows: TGTGCCAGCAGTTACCAGGGTCGGAATTCACCCCTCCACTTT. Its translation: CASSYQGRNSPLHF.

This clonotype showed up just a few times. This chain joins TRBV20-1 and TRBJ1-6; D perhaps matches TRBD1 (6 bases). CDR1 and CDR2 from the germline V gene are DFQATT and SNEGSKA (reference sequence). V lost 6 bases and J 7 bases, leaving 13 bases between the germline ends. The CDR3 contains 13 residues. In DNA, the CDR3 is TGCAGTGCGCTCCGGGACACAAATTCACCCCTCCACTTT. It yields the protein CSALRDTNSPLHF.

The V and J genes are TRBV6-6 and TRBJ1-2; D gene ambiguous. Germline V gene sequence: CDR1 MNHNY, CDR2 SVGAGI (reference sequence). With 0 bases removed from V and 4 bases from J, the gap between germline ends came to 9 bases. The CDR3 is made up of 14 amino acids. In DNA, the CDR3 is TGTGCCAGCAGTTACTCGTACAGAAGCTATGGCTACACCTTC. Translated, it gives CASSYSYRSYGYTF.